This T cell receptor (beta chain) stems from a study of regulatory T cells in long-lasting Graves disease. Study background: Over 5 years on antithyroid drugs plus positive TSH receptor antibodies marked Graves' disease as persistent. Whole-study results and caveats: Whereas new patients shared 800 to 1,000 public clonotypes, persistent patients shared more, at 2,500 to 3,500. The study examined only peripheral blood, not thyroid tissue.

Time point of the sample: persistent/refractory GD, antithyroid drugs over 5 years with positive TRAb. With RNA extracted from PBMCs as input, the TCR library was made. Construction of the TCR beta libraries employed iRepertoire HTBI primers in conjunction with Arm-PCR of CDR3 regions. TCRdb processed the multiplex PCR reads anew with MiXCR; each CDR3 protein has one entry. This repertoire shows 300,000 to 350,000 distinct CDR3 sequences, around 19% found once; its top ten account for about 29%. The CDR3 has 14 amino acids. Germline-derived CDR1 and CDR2 are MNHEY and SMNVEV (reference sequence). V lost 3 bases to trimming and J lost 2 bases, with 11 bases between them. In regard to this clonotype: What it binds is not known.

This sequence joins TRBV27 and TRBJ2-7, with TRBD1 as a possible D gene (6 bases). This sequence originates from a female donor with Graves disease. The specimen comprised peripheral blood mononuclear cells (PBMCs), sampled when the disease was refractory, from a patient treated with antithyroid drugs. The CDR3 spells CASSFQGGTYEQYF. CDR3 bases: TGTGCCAGCAGTTTTCAAGGGGGAACCTACGAGCAGTACTTC.